This TCR beta chain originates from a study of STAT5B mutations in CD4+ large granular lymphocyte leukemia. This clone was observed a single time. Its matching antigen is unknown. The trim removed 3 bases at V and 12 bases at J, leaving 9 bases unmatched. This CDR3 is built from 14 residues. Germline V gene data show CDR1 as SGHTA and CDR2 as FQGNSA. This was a survey-level run. Sequencing was performed with immunoSEQ multiplex PCR; in TCRdb, only in-frame clones are kept and a portion is missing. Among roughly 32,000 clones listed, roughly 72% were seen once. Study outcomes and limitations: No patients shared main leukemic clonotypes, though 25% to 30% appeared at low frequency elsewhere. The CD4+ versus CD8+ T-LGLL clonality difference may reflect limited sample size. Without putative leukemic clones, patient CD4-sorted repertoires remained more clonal than healthy CD4+ repertoires.

The V call is TRBV7-2, the J call TRBJ1-4; 8 nucleotides match TRBD1. The sequenced sample was CD4+ T cells from blood buffy coats. The TCR comes from a human donor in good health. This CDR3 is CASSFGQGAGELFF. DNA of the CDR3: TGTGCCAGCAGCTTCGGCCAGGGGGCGGGAGAACTGTTTTTT.